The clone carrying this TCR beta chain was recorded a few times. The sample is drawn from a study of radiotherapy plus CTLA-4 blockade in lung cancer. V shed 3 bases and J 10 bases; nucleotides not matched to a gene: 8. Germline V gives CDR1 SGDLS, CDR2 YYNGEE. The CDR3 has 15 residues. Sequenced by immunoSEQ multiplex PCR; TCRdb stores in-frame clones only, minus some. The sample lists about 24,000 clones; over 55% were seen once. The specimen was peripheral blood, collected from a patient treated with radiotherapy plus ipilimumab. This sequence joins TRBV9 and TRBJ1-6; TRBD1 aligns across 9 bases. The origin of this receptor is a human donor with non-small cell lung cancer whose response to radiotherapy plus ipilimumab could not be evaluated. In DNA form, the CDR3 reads TGTGCCAGCAGCGCCGGACAGGGGAAGAACTCACCCCTCCACTTT. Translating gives CASSAGQGKNSPLHF.